This T cell receptor beta chain was observed in a study of beta chain features in type 1 diabetes. Study background: On cell yields, gender and age, patients and healthy donors were similar. Sorted cells numbering over 95,000,000 were examined across all samples.

Study observations and caveats: Among type 1 diabetes patients, VDJ junctions had fewer insertions and more deletions.

For this clone: Its matching antigen is unknown.

As every portion of the isolated RNA was reverse transcribed, the sequencing read expressed TCRB transcripts. Data came from immunoSEQ multiplex PCR; TCRdb stores just in-frame clones and leaves some out. This sample has about 360,000 clones, with roughly 13% found just once. The CDR3 spans 16 residues. After removal of 4 bases from V and 4 bases from J, the junction contained 9 bases not matched to a gene. The germline V gene encodes CDR1 SGHTA and CDR2 FQGNSA. It was via CD45RO/CCR7/CD25/CD127/CD95/CD27 that CD4+ naive, central memory, regulatory and stem cell-like memory cells were sorted. V and J are TRBV7-2 and TRBJ2-1; 8 bases are a match to TRBD2. The sequence was collected from a man younger than 35 in good health. The specimen was naive CD4+ T cells from blood. The chain's CDR3 is CASSSDVSGVYNEQFF. CDR3 nucleotide sequence: TGTGCCAGCAGCTCTGACGTTAGCGGGGTGTACAATGAGCAGTTCTTC.